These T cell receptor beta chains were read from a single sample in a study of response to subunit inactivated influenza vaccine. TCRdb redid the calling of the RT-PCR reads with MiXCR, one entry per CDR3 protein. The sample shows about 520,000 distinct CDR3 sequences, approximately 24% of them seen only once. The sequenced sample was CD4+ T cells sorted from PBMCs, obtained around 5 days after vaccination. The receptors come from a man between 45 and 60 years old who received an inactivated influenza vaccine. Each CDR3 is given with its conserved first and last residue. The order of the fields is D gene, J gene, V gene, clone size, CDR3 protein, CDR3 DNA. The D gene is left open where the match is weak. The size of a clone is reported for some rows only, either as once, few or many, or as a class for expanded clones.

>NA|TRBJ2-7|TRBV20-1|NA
CSPQQGYEQYF
TGCAGCCCCCAACAGGGCTACGAGCAGTACTTC
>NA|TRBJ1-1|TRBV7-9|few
CASSTEGGMNTEAFF
TGTGCCAGCAGCACAGAGGGCGGCATGAACACTGAAGCTTTCTTT
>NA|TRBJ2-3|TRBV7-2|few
CASSLAGGGPDTQYF
TGTGCCAGCAGCTTAGCGGGGGGCGGCCCAGATACGCAGTATTTT
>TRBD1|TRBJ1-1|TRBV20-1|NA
CSAPTGNAEAFF
TGCAGTGCACCGACAGGGAATGCTGAAGCTTTCTTT
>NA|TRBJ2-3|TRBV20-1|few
CSASVGGSTDTQYF
TGCAGTGCTAGCGTCGGCGGGAGCACAGATACGCAGTATTTT
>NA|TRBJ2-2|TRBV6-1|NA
CASKRDEPNTGELFF
TGTGCCAGCAAAAGGGACGAACCGAACACCGGGGAGCTGTTTTTT
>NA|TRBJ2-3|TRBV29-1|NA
CSVGRGNSFTDTQYF
TGCAGCGTTGGAAGGGGGAATTCTTTCACAGATACGCAGTATTTT
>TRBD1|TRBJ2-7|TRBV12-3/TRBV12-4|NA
CASRIREGAVYEQYF
TGTGCCAGCAGAATACGCGAGGGGGCTGTCTACGAGCAGTACTTC
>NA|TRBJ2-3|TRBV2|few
CASKGFDTQYF
TGTGCCAGCAAGGGCTTCGATACGCAGTATTTT
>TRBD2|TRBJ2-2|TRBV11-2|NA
CASSHYWGLAGVVGTGELFF
TGTGCCAGCAGCCACTATTGGGGACTAGCGGGAGTCGTGGGAACCGGGGAGCTGTTTTTT
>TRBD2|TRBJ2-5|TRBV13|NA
CASSLAYRASGKETQYF
TGTGCCAGCAGCTTAGCCTATCGGGCTAGCGGGAAAGAGACCCAGTACTTC
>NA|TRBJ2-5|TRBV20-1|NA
CSARAGLETQYF
TGCAGTGCTAGAGCGGGCCTGGAGACCCAGTACTTC
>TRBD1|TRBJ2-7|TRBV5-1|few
CASRSPGQGIEQYF
TGCGCCAGCAGATCGCCGGGACAGGGGATCGAGCAGTACTTC
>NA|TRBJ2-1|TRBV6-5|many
CASSYGAGFVSNEQFF
TGTGCCAGCAGTTACGGAGCAGGCTTCGTGTCCAATGAGCAGTTCTTC
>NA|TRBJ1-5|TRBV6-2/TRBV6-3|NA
CASRYGPGDQHF
TGTGCCAGCAGATACGGTCCTGGGGACCAGCATTTT
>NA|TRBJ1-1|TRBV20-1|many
CSVRTVEAFF
TGCAGTGTTAGGACGGTTGAAGCTTTCTTT
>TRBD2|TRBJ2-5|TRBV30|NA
CAWKTGGGETQYF
TGTGCCTGGAAGACGGGAGGGGGAGAGACCCAGTACTTC
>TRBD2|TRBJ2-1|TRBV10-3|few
CAITSSGRIGHVYNEQFF
TGTGCCATCACATCTAGCGGGAGAATCGGGCATGTCTACAATGAGCAGTTCTTC
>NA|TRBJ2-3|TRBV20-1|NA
CSARDVAASGPGDTQYF
TGCAGTGCTAGAGATGTAGCAGCAAGCGGACCTGGGGATACGCAGTATTTT
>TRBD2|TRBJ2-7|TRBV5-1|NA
CASSTTLAGGPFGEQYF
TGCGCCAGCAGCACCACGTTAGCGGGAGGGCCGTTTGGCGAGCAGTACTTC
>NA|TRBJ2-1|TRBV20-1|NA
CSAGVSNEQFF
TGCAGTGCCGGGGTGAGCAATGAGCAGTTCTTC
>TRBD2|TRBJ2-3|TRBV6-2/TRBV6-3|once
CASIKGLGGTDTQYF
TGTGCCAGCATCAAAGGACTAGGAGGCACAGATACGCAGTATTTT
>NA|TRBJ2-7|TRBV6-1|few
CASSRSGYSYEQYF
TGTGCCAGCAGTCGGTCAGGATATTCCTACGAGCAGTACTTC
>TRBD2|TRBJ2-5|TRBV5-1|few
CASSLEGLGSWETQYF
TGCGCCAGCAGCTTGGAGGGACTAGGATCGTGGGAGACCCAGTACTTC
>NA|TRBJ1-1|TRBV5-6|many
CASSFEGVTEAFF
TGTGCCAGCAGCTTTGAAGGGGTCACTGAAGCTTTCTTT
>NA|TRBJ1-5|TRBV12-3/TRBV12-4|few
CASSSGQISNQPQHF
TGTGCCAGCAGTTCAGGACAGATTAGCAATCAGCCCCAGCATTTT
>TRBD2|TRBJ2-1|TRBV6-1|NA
CASSWTGAGGVRDEQFF
TGTGCCAGCTCCTGGACGGGAGCGGGAGGAGTCCGGGATGAGCAGTTCTTC
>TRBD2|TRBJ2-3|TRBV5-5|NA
CASSGTRSADTQYF
TGTGCCAGCAGCGGGACTAGGAGCGCAGATACGCAGTATTTT
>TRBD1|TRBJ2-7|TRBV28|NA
CASSSPGQAPYEQYF
TGTGCCAGCAGTTCACCGGGACAGGCCCCCTACGAGCAGTACTTC
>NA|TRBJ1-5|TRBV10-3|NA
CAISEADLGNQPQHF
TGTGCCATCAGTGAGGCGGACCTTGGGAATCAGCCCCAGCATTTT
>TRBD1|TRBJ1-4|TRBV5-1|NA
CASSPTGEGEKLFF
TGCGCCAGCAGCCCGACAGGGGAGGGTGAAAAACTGTTTTTT
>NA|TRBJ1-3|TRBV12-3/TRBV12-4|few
CASSFKGRTFSGNTIYF
TGTGCCAGCAGTTTTAAGGGACGTACTTTCTCTGGAAACACCATATATTTT
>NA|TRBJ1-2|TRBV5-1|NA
CASSADKNYGYTF
TGCGCCAGCAGCGCCGACAAGAACTATGGCTACACCTTC
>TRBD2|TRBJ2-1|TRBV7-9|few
CASRVRGSSYNEQFF
TGTGCCAGCAGGGTGCGGGGGAGCTCCTACAATGAGCAGTTCTTC
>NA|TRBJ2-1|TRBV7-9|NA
CATREGRNEQFF
TGTGCCACCCGGGAAGGGAGGAATGAGCAGTTCTTC
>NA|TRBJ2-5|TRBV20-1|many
CSVSDRETQYF
TGCAGTGTTTCGGATCGGGAGACCCAGTACTTC
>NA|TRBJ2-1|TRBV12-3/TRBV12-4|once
CASSLVGPSYNEQFF
TGTGCCAGCAGTTTGGTGGGCCCCTCCTACAATGAGCAGTTCTTC
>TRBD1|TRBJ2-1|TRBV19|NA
CASSNSPGQGSYNEQFF
TGTGCCAGTAGCAATAGCCCGGGACAGGGCTCCTACAATGAGCAGTTCTTC
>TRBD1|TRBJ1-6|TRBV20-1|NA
CSAPQTGGNSPLHF
TGCAGTGCTCCTCAGACAGGGGGTAATTCACCCCTCCACTTT
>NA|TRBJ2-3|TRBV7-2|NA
CASSPGRGRGTDTQYF
TGTGCCAGCAGCCCCGGGCGGGGGCGAGGGACAGATACGCAGTATTTT
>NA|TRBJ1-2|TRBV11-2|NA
CASSRPDSANYGYTF
TGTGCCAGCAGCCGACCCGACTCAGCTAACTATGGCTACACCTTC
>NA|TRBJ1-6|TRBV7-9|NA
CASSLTGFNSPLHF
TGTGCCAGCAGCTTAACTGGCTTTAATTCACCCCTCCACTTT
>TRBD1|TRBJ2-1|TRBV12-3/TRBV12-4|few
CASSPSPGTGTSGEQFF
TGTGCCAGCAGCCCTTCCCCCGGGACAGGGACCTCGGGTGAGCAGTTCTTC
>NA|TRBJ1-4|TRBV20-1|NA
CSARTGVKEKLFF
TGCAGTGCCCGGACTGGAGTTAAGGAAAAACTGTTTTTT
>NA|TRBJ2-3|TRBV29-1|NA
CSVTSDTQYF
TGCAGCGTTACCTCGGATACGCAGTATTTT
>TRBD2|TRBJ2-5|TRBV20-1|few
CSASGLAGGRETQYF
TGCAGTGCTTCTGGACTAGCGGGCGGTCGGGAGACCCAGTACTTC
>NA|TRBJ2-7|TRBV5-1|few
CASSLGSGIIYEQYF
TGCGCCAGCAGCTTGGGCTCAGGGATCATCTACGAGCAGTACTTC
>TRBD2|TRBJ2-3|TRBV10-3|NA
CAISASSPGGPGDTQYF
TGTGCCATCAGTGCCTCGAGTCCGGGAGGGCCGGGAGATACGCAGTATTTT
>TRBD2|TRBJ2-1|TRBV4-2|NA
CASSPTLLAGANNEQFF
TGTGCCAGCAGCCCCACATTACTAGCGGGGGCTAACAATGAGCAGTTCTTC
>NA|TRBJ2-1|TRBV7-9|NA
CASRPVRDGSDEQFF
TGTGCCAGCAGACCGGTGCGGGACGGGTCTGATGAGCAGTTCTTC
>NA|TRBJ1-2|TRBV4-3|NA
CASSQTVPPGGYTF
TGCGCCAGCAGCCAAACGGTCCCACCTGGGGGCTACACCTTC
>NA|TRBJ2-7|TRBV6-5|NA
CASSYSTQAAEQYF
TGTGCCAGCAGTTACTCGACCCAGGCGGCCGAGCAGTACTTC
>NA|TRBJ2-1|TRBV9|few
CASSADGSSYNEQFF
TGTGCCAGCAGCGCCGACGGAAGCTCCTACAATGAGCAGTTCTTC